What follows is one T cell receptor (beta chain) and its context. This clone appeared a few times. No cognate antigen has been identified for it. The input lacks base qualities; no much larger clone sits a single base away. This entry is derived from a study of Ad26.COV2.S vaccination and SARS-CoV-2 variants listed by TCRdb under 2021. Describing the broader study: Donors in the vaccine arm were drawn from COV1001, a multicentre, randomized, double-blind, placebo-controlled phase I-IIa trial testing Ad26.COV2.S in healthy adults. TCRbeta repertoire sequencing was used to assess the specificity and breadth of SARS-CoV-2-reactive T cell receptors after Ad26.COV2.S vaccination. A total of some 30 samples were included in the TCR-sequenced set, comprising approximately 20 Ad26.COV2.S vaccine recipients, 5 placebo recipients and 8 SARS-CoV-2 convalescent individuals. Throughout the experiments and outcome assessment, investigators stayed blinded to trial group allocation. Participants in the trial were split at random into five groups of five each, receiving low-dose or high-dose Ad26.COV2.S once or twice, or else placebo on both occasions. Ad26.COV2.S was given intramuscularly at 5x10^10 or 1x10^11 viral particles, as a single shot or as two shots 56 days apart. Beyond this particular receptor, the publication reports: Ad26.COV2.S recipients had higher spike-specific TCR breadth than placebo recipients (P = 0.0014). The study was not powered for comparison of responses between vaccine doses or regimens. Vaccine and placebo recipients had comparable non-spike TCR breadth, which fits with the vaccine containing only spike. The authors noted that the TCR breadth and depth analyses may have underestimated total T cell responses. Substantial breadth of spike-specific CD8+ and CD4+ T cell responses was reported after vaccination.

Explained via the paper, the treatment or condition label denotes: around 19 received Ad26.COV2.S at low or high dose, single or two shots; about five received placebo; per-sample allocation not given. For vaccine and placebo recipients, repertoires were sequenced using samples collected on day 63 after the first injection. Between 29 July and 7 August 2020, Cohort 1b enrolled 20 to 30 adults aged 18-55 years at one site in Boston, USA. As a vaccine, Ad26.COV2.S was a replication-incompetent adenovirus type 26 vector that expressed a prefusion-stabilized SARS-CoV-2 spike protein derived from the original Wuhan strain. TCRbeta CDR3 regions were sequenced with the immunoSEQ Assay. After extraction, genomic DNA underwent amplification by bias-controlled multiplex PCR, followed by high-throughput sequencing. The authors processed their data as follows. Collapsing and filtering of sequences were performed to quantify the absolute abundance of each unique TCRbeta CDR3 region. T cell fraction was estimated by normalizing TCRbeta template counts to usable DNA, with usable DNA measured through amplification of reference genes found in all nucleated cells. Repertoire TCRs were annotated as SARS-CoV-2-specific when V gene, CDR3 amino acid sequence and J gene were exactly matched to a known reactive TCR set. The reference SARS-CoV-2 TCR set was obtained from MIRA and was filtered for enrichment in COVID-19-positive ImmuneCODE repertoires, whereby public or cross-reactive TCRs were removed. Based on the MIRA antigens, annotated TCRs were further analysed at the level of specific ORF or position within ORF. Breadth was defined as the number of annotated unique rearrangements divided by the total number of unique productive rearrangements, and depth was defined as the summed frequency of the annotated unique rearrangements. Two-sided Wilcoxon rank-sum tests were used to compare TCR breadth between groups. TCRdb's version of the immuneACCESS table is confined to in-frame rearrangements and falls short of the full clone set. An unresolved V gene accounts for under half of the shortfall where checked; the remainder is of unknown origin. V, J and clone size reflect that table, while D and trimming were determined from the DNA. The sample includes a few hundred thousand clones, with around nine tenths observed a single time. The ten largest clones capture about 1.9% of the sample.

The CDR3 sequence holds 13 residues, the cysteine and phenylalanine included. Only the CDR3 portion is preserved as DNA: 39 bases, with reading frame beginning at the first base. V is reduced by 6 bases and J by 7 bases, leaving a spacing of 10 bases between them. The CDR1 and CDR2 encoded by the germline V gene are MNHEY and SVGAGI. The sequence was obtained from a person between 18 and 59 years old who received the Ad26.COV2.S COVID-19 vaccine or a placebo. The source was peripheral blood, collected in a trial of Ad26.COV2.S vaccine versus placebo. Here the chain combines TRBV6-5 and TRBJ1-6, with TRBD1 as a weak D call on 5 bases. The DNA sequence reads TGTGCCAGCAGGTCAGGGAGAAATTCACCCCTCCACTTT. It translates to CASRSGRNSPLHF.